This is a list of T cell receptor beta chains from one sample in a study of T-cell reconstitution after alpha-beta-depleted transplantation in children. TCRdb ran MiXCR on the PCR reads and lists one entry per CDR3 protein. Of some 150,000 distinct CDR3 sequences listed, 8% to 10% are singletons. Sequences were derived from PBMCs, mostly from graft donor cells, sampled 180 days after TCRalphabeta/CD19-depleted stem cell transplant. The receptors were sampled from a female patient between 2 and 10 years old who had a stem cell transplant for congenital amegakaryocytic thrombocytopenia, so the T cells may come from the graft donor. Each CDR3 is given with its conserved first and last residue. D genes are given only for firm matches. For some rows the clone size is stated as once, few or many, or as a class when expanded; others skip it.

TRBJ1-2,NA,TRBV25-1,NA,TGTGCCAGCAGTGAGCGGATACAAAGGGGGGAAGGCTACACCTTC,CASSERIQRGEGYTF
TRBJ1-1,NA,TRBV12-3/TRBV12-4,NA,TGTGCCAGCAGCCCTCGGGGGATTACTGAAGCTTTCTTT,CASSPRGITEAFF
TRBJ2-3,NA,TRBV2,many,TGTGCCAGCAGCGTGACTGAAGATACGCAGTATTTT,CASSVTEDTQYF
TRBJ2-3,NA,TRBV10-3,NA,TGTGCCATCAGTGTGACTAGCACAGATACGCAGTATTTT,CAISVTSTDTQYF
TRBJ2-1,NA,TRBV4-3,many,TGCGCCAGCAGCCAAGGACTACCCGGCGAGCAGTTCTTC,CASSQGLPGEQFF
TRBJ2-5,NA,TRBV4-1,NA,TGCGCCAGCAGCCAAGATTTATCGGGGTGGGGGGAGACCCAGTACTTC,CASSQDLSGWGETQYF
TRBJ1-2,NA,TRBV18,many,TGTGCCAGCGCTTCCGGTGAAAACTATGGCTACACCTTC,CASASGENYGYTF
TRBJ1-1,NA,TRBV20-1,many,TGCAGTGCTAGAGATCGGTCCAGGAGCCCCTTTTTGAACACTGAAGCTTTCTTT,CSARDRSRSPFLNTEAFF
TRBJ2-7,TRBD1,TRBV3-1,NA,TGTGCCAGCAGCCGCGGAGGACAGGGATTTTCCGGGGGCTACGAGCAGTACTTC,CASSRGGQGFSGGYEQYF
TRBJ1-4,NA,TRBV29-1,NA,TGCAGCGCCGCAGGGGCGTTTAGGGAAAAACTGTTTTTT,CSAAGAFREKLFF
TRBJ2-3,TRBD1,TRBV20-1,many,TGCAGTGCTCAGGGACAGGTCACAGATACGCAGTATTTT,CSAQGQVTDTQYF
TRBJ1-1,NA,TRBV12-3/TRBV12-4,NA,TGTGCCAGCAGGTTGGGGGACCTCACTGAAGCTTTCTTT,CASRLGDLTEAFF
TRBJ1-1,NA,TRBV11-2,many,TGTGCCAGCAGCTTAGACGGGCAGCCCGGAGGGGGAGCTTTCTTT,CASSLDGQPGGGAFF
TRBJ2-3,NA,TRBV30,many,TGTGCCTGGAGGCGGACTCACAGCAGGCCAGATACGCAGTATTTT,CAWRRTHSRPDTQYF
TRBJ2-3,NA,TRBV2,many,TGTGCCAGCAGTGGACTAGGAGGGGGCACAGATACGCAGTATTTT,CASSGLGGGTDTQYF
TRBJ2-7,TRBD2,TRBV12-3/TRBV12-4,many,TGTGCCAGCAGTCGACATAGCGGGGCGGGCCCCTACGAGCAGTACTTC,CASSRHSGAGPYEQYF
TRBJ2-1,TRBD2,TRBV3-1,once,TGTGCCAGCAGCCAAGACACTAGCGGACCCTACAATCAGCAGTTCTTC,CASSQDTSGPYNQQFF
TRBJ2-3,NA,TRBV10-3,many,TGTGCCATCAGTGAGGGCGGGACAGATACGCAGTATTTT,CAISEGGTDTQYF
TRBJ1-2,TRBD1,TRBV7-9,many,TGTGCCAGCAGCTTTTGGGGACAGGGCGAACGAAGTGGCTACACCTTC,CASSFWGQGERSGYTF
TRBJ2-7,TRBD1,TRBV19,many,TGTGCCAGCCGGGACAGCCCATCCGACGAGCAGTACTTC,CASRDSPSDEQYF
TRBJ1-3,NA,TRBV20-1,many,TGCAGTGCTACCCGGAGTTTCTCTGGAAACACCATATATTTT,CSATRSFSGNTIYF
TRBJ2-1,TRBD2,TRBV7-2,many,TGTGCCAGCAGTCCCATAGCGGGATCGCTCGAGCAGTTCTTC,CASSPIAGSLEQFF
TRBJ1-5,NA,TRBV7-8,NA,TGTGCCAGCAGCTTGAGACCCAATCAGCCCCAGCATTTT,CASSLRPNQPQHF
TRBJ2-7,NA,TRBV4-1,NA,TGCGCCAGCAGCCAACTTAACCGGGAGTCCTACGAGCAGTACTTC,CASSQLNRESYEQYF
TRBJ2-4,TRBD2,TRBV7-8,NA,TGTGCCAGCAGCTTAGTGGGACTAGCGGCGTTAGCCAAAAACATTCAGTACTTC,CASSLVGLAALAKNIQYF
TRBJ2-7,TRBD2,TRBV29-1,few,TGCAGCGTTGGTGATAGCGGGAGGGCACAGCAGTACTTC,CSVGDSGRAQQYF
TRBJ2-3,NA,TRBV10-3,NA,TGTGCCATCAGTGACAGGGACGGGGATACGCAGTATTTT,CAISDRDGDTQYF
TRBJ2-1,TRBD2,TRBV20-1,many,TGCAGTGCTAGAGATCTAGCGGGAGGCTACAATGAGCAGTTCTTC,CSARDLAGGYNEQFF
TRBJ1-5,NA,TRBV20-1,many,TGCAGTGCTATAGGACCACATAGCAATCAGCCCCAGCATTTT,CSAIGPHSNQPQHF
TRBJ2-7,TRBD2,TRBV12-3/TRBV12-4,many,TGTGCCAGCAGACGCGGGACTAGCGTTCCCTACGAGCAGTACTTC,CASRRGTSVPYEQYF
TRBJ1-1,TRBD1,TRBV12-3/TRBV12-4,NA,TGTGCCAGCAGTACAGGGGGCGGGAACACTGAAGCTTTCTTT,CASSTGGGNTEAFF